The 28 T cell receptor beta chains presented below share a single source sample, sequenced in a study of T-cell memory formation after mild COVID-19. TCRdb processed the 5' RACE reads anew with MiXCR; each CDR3 protein has one entry. The sample holds 140,000 to 150,000 distinct CDR3 sequences, less than 25% seen once. Input material: PBMCs or a T cell subset sorted from them (not recorded which). The receptors stem from an adult woman who had mild COVID-19 (a few samples of this study predate the infection). Cell type and time point are not known.

This clonotype was seen a few times. The chain employs TRBV3-1 and TRBJ2-1; possible D gene TRBD1, 6 bases. Trimming cost V 6 bases and J 5 bases, with 20 bases left between them. CDR1 is LGHDT, CDR2 YNNKEL, per germline (reference sequence). The CDR3 runs 16 residues. CDR3 protein: CASSRKTGLTNNEQFF. The CDR3 DNA reads as TGTGCCAGCAGTCGGAAAACAGGGCTGACCAACAATGAGCAGTTCTTC.

A few counts support this clonotype. In nucleotides, the CDR3 is TGTGCCAGCAGTGTTGGGACCTTGAATGAGCAGTTCTTC. It codes for CASSVGTLNEQFF. The chain uses TRBV12-3 or TRBV12-4 and TRBJ2-1; D may be TRBD1 or TRBD2 (5 bases each). V dropped 5 bases and J dropped 7 bases, with 12 bases sitting between them. CDR3 length equals 13 residues.

This clonotype was seen more than once but under ten times. V gene TRBV5-1 combines with J gene TRBJ2-6; maybe TRBD2 (6 bases). V dropped 0 bases and J dropped 6 bases, with 13 bases sitting between them. The CDR3 covers 16 residues. CDR1 and CDR2 (germline): SGHRS, YFSETQ. The DNA for the CDR3 is TGCGCCAGCAGCTTGGATGCGGGAAAACCGGCCAACGTCCTGACTTTC. This translates into CASSLDAGKPANVLTF.

The table lists this clonotype with a few counts. V and J are TRBV20-1 and TRBJ2-7; D perhaps matches TRBD1 (5 bases). The germline CDR1 and CDR2 sequences are DFQATT and SNEGSKA (reference sequence). V lost 3 bases and J lost 2, with 11 bases in between. CDR3 length equals 13 residues. As DNA, the CDR3 is TGCAGTGCTAGTCCAGGGCGGACCTACGAGCAGTACTTC. This codes for CSASPGRTYEQYF.

V is TRBV20-1 and J is TRBJ2-7; D may correspond to TRBD1 or TRBD2 (5 bases each). The V end lost 3 bases, the J end lost 3 bases, and 18 bases lay between the germline ends. This CDR3 contains 15 residues. CDR1 DFQATT and CDR2 SNEGSKA come from the germline V gene (reference sequence). CDR3 amino acids: CSARGVEGQNYEQYF. In DNA form, the CDR3 reads TGCAGTGCTAGGGGCGTAGAGGGGCAGAACTACGAGCAGTACTTC.

DNA for the CDR3: TGCAGTGCTAGAGATACAGAGAACACTGAAGCTTTCTTT. Its translation: CSARDTENTEAFF. This sequence joins TRBV20-1 and TRBJ1-1; D remains unclear. The CDR3 totals 13 residues. V gave up 0 bases and J gave up 1 base, with 6 bases separating them. Germline lookup yields CDR1 DFQATT and CDR2 SNEGSKA (reference sequence).

The gene calls are TRBV10-3 and TRBJ2-3, with 8 bases fitting TRBD2. Germline trimming cut 3 bases from V and 4 bases from J; bases unmatched to any gene: 3. The CDR3 covers 14 residues. Germline CDR1 reads ENHRY; CDR2 reads SYGVKD. CDR3 amino acids: CAISEAGDPDTQYF. The CDR3 DNA reads as TGTGCCATCAGTGAAGCGGGAGACCCAGATACGCAGTATTTT.

The chain links TRBV7-8 to TRBJ2-1; 14 bases are a match to TRBD2. The CDR3 has 16 amino acids. With 4 bases clipped from V and 8 bases from J, the junction kept 7 bases outside the gene matches. CDR1 is SGHVS and CDR2 is FQNEAQ in the germline V gene. The CDR3 nucleotides read TGTGCCAGCAGCTCACCGACTAGCGGGGGGGCCTATGAGCAGTTCTTC. Its translation: CASSSPTSGGAYEQFF.

This clonotype has ten or more counts. The chain is built from TRBV7-8 and TRBJ2-7; maybe TRBD2 (6 bases). Germline V CDR1 and CDR2: SGHVS, FQNEAQ. This CDR3 contains 15 residues. V was clipped by 1 base and J by 2 bases, with 12 bases between them. The CDR3 region is CASSLGSGHTYEQYF. The CDR3 DNA follows: TGTGCCAGCAGCTTAGGAAGCGGGCACACCTACGAGCAGTACTTC.

The chain couples TRBV14 to TRBJ1-2, with 7 bases that match TRBD1. This CDR3 is 14 amino acids long. V was clipped by 0 bases and J by 3 bases; unmatched bases: 1. Per germline, CDR1 SGHDN and CDR2 FVKESK. The CDR3 spells CASSQDGTDYGYTF. CDR3 nucleotide sequence: TGTGCCAGCAGCCAAGACGGGACAGACTATGGCTACACCTTC.

This clonotype was observed a handful of times. The CDR3 protein is CASSEFSESYEQYF. The CDR3 coding sequence is TGTGCCAGCAGCGAGTTTAGCGAGTCCTACGAGCAGTACTTC. V and J are TRBV7-9 and TRBJ2-7, with D maybe TRBD2 (5 bases). Germline V lookup: CDR1 SEHNR, CDR2 FQNEAQ (reference sequence). Trimming left V 5 bases short and J 1 base short, with 12 bases between. The CDR3 totals 14 residues.

This clonotype has only a few counts. The chain couples TRBV12-3 or TRBV12-4 to TRBJ2-2; the D gene is possibly TRBD2 (5 bases). This CDR3 has 14 amino acids. The V and J ends lost 5 bases and 4 bases respectively, with 11 bases between them. The CDR3 nucleotides read TGTGCCAGCAGTCCGGGAATGAGCACCGGGGAGCTGTTTTTT. Protein: CASSPGMSTGELFF.

The chain is built from TRBV5-1 and TRBJ2-7, with unresolved D. Germline loops: CDR1 SGHRS, CDR2 YFSETQ. The CDR3 is 12 amino acids. Trimming shortened V by 7 bases and J by 2 bases, and 10 bases separated the two germline ends. CDR3 amino acids: CASGPGPYEQYF. The CDR3 DNA reads as TGCGCCAGCGGGCCCGGTCCCTACGAGCAGTACTTC.

This chain links TRBV12-3 or TRBV12-4 with TRBJ2-1; tentative D call: TRBD2 (6 bases). The CDR3 is 14 residues long. V lost 6 bases to trimming and J lost 7 bases, with 16 bases between them. The CDR3 region is CASSPVTSGNEQFF. The CDR3 coding sequence is TGTGCCAGCAGCCCTGTCACCAGCGGGAATGAGCAGTTCTTC.

This rearrangement joins TRBV29-1 to TRBJ2-7, with D tentatively TRBD1 (6 bases). Germline V CDR1 and CDR2: SQVTM, ANQGSEA. CDR3 length equals 13 residues. Trimming cost V 1 base and J 4 bases, with 11 bases left between them. DNA for the CDR3: TGCAGCGTTGAAGTGGGGGCAGGTTACGAGCAGTACTTC. Translation: CSVEVGAGYEQYF.

This clonotype has just a few counts. V gene TRBV29-1 combines with J gene TRBJ2-7; D remains ambiguous. Germline CDR1 and CDR2: SQVTM and ANQGSEA. V lost 2 bases to trimming and J lost 5 bases, with 13 bases between them. This CDR3 comprises 13 residues. CDR3 sequence (DNA): TGCAGCGTTGAAAGCCCGGGCAGCGACGAGCAGTACTTC. Translated: CSVESPGSDEQYF.

This clonotype showed up just a few times. The rearrangement joins TRBV7-8 to TRBJ2-2, with D possibly being TRBD1 (6 bases). The ends were cut back, 5 bases at V and 6 bases at J, with 16 bases in the middle. Per the germline V gene, CDR1 is SGHVS and CDR2 is FQNEAQ. The CDR3 length is 15 residues. The chain's CDR3 is CASSPRDKDPGELFF. CDR3 DNA sequence: TGTGCCAGCAGCCCCCGGGACAAGGATCCCGGGGAGCTGTTTTTT.

This clonotype has more than one count but fewer than ten. V is TRBV24-1 and J is TRBJ1-2; D perhaps matches TRBD1 (6 bases). Germline CDR1 reads KGHDR; CDR2 reads SFDVKD. The V gene lost 6 bases and the J gene lost 6 bases, with 10 bases spanning the gap. The length of the CDR3 is 12 residues. The CDR3 coding sequence is TGTGCCACCAGTTTACAGGGAGATGGCTACACCTTC. Amino acids: CATSLQGDGYTF.

The gene calls are TRBV7-6 and TRBJ2-7, with D maybe TRBD2 (6 bases). Germline V lookup: CDR1 SGHVS, CDR2 FNYEAQ. V shed 5 bases and J shed 4 bases, with 15 bases lying between them. This CDR3 is 14 amino acids long. CDR3 loop: CASSPSGTLYEQYF. The CDR3 DNA reads as TGTGCCAGCAGCCCCTCTGGGACTCTATACGAGCAGTACTTC.

This clonotype showed up just once. The rearrangement uses TRBV20-1 and TRBJ1-1; 9 nucleotides line up with TRBD1. Germline lookup yields CDR1 DFQATT and CDR2 SNEGSKA (reference sequence). The CDR3 runs to 18 residues. The V segment lost 0 bases and the J segment 0 bases; nucleotides outside the gene matches: 11. The chain's CDR3 is CSARDLGGQGFMNTEAFF. CDR3 in DNA: TGCAGTGCTAGAGATCTGGGGGGACAGGGCTTCATGAACACTGAAGCTTTCTTT.

The chain is built from TRBV24-1 and TRBJ1-3, with D uncertain. This CDR3 has 12 residues. Germline V CDR1 and CDR2: KGHDR, SFDVKD. V was pared by 8 bases and J by 0 bases, with 4 bases between. The CDR3 protein is CATIDSGNTIYF. The CDR3 bases are TGTGCCACCATAGACTCTGGAAACACCATATATTTT.

The J gene is TRBJ2-3, the V gene TRBV10-3; 10 bases align to TRBD1. The CDR3 is 14 amino acids. The V gene's germline CDR1 is ENHRY and CDR2 SYGVKD. The V and J ends lost 6 bases and 6 bases, in that order; junction bases with no gene match: 6. The CDR3 DNA reads as TGTGCCATCAGCACCGGGACAGGGGCGGATACGCAGTATTTT. It specifies CAISTGTGADTQYF.

In its sample, this clonotype was seen many times. The rearrangement uses TRBV6-5 and TRBJ1-1; a weak D match, TRBD1 (6 bases). With 7 bases removed from V and 11 bases from J, the gap between germline ends came to 14 bases. Germline V gene lookup returns CDR1 MNHEY and CDR2 SVGAGI. The CDR3 extends over 11 amino acids. The CDR3 here is CASKKGVEAFF. The CDR3 nucleotides read TGTGCCAGCAAAAAGGGGGTTGAGGCTTTCTTT.

The chain recombines TRBV20-1 with TRBJ1-2, with a weak D call TRBD1 (5 bases). Germline lookup yields CDR1 DFQATT and CDR2 SNEGSKA (reference sequence). V was cut by 2 bases and J by 4 bases, with 11 bases left in between. The CDR3 contains 13 residues. The CDR3 nucleotides are TGCAGTGCTAGACAGGGCGATGGCTATGGCTACACCTTC. This codes for CSARQGDGYGYTF.

The CDR3 protein is CASSLEATGQLTEQYF. Written as DNA, the CDR3 is TGCGCCAGCAGTTTAGAGGCGACAGGGCAGTTGACCGAGCAGTACTTC. The chain uses TRBV5-1 and TRBJ2-7; 7 bases match TRBD1. The CDR3 length is 16 residues. V shed 5 bases and J 6 bases; nucleotides not matched to a gene: 17. Germline V lookup: CDR1 SGHRS, CDR2 YFSETQ.

This sequence joins TRBV6-2 or TRBV6-3 and TRBJ2-1, with D perhaps TRBD2 (6 bases). The CDR3 has 14 amino acids. The ends were cut back, 7 bases at V and 3 bases at J, with 13 bases in the middle. Germline assignment: CDR1 MNHEY and CDR2 SVGEGT. CDR3 region: CASNLGTVYNEQFF. In DNA form, the CDR3 reads TGTGCCAGCAACCTCGGGACTGTCTACAATGAGCAGTTCTTC.

This clonotype was seen more than once but under ten times. The gene calls are TRBV4-1 and TRBJ2-3; TRBD2 aligns across 9 bases. The CDR3 length is 16 residues. J was trimmed by 2 bases and V by 0 bases; bases with no gene match: 3. Germline assignment: CDR1 MGHRA and CDR2 YSYEKL. The DNA of the CDR3 is TGCGCCAGCAGCCAAGAGCCTAGCGGGACCACAGATACGCAGTATTTT. Amino acids: CASSQEPSGTTDTQYF.

The rearrangement joins TRBV6-1 to TRBJ2-7, with 10 bases lining up with TRBD2. Per the germline V gene, CDR1 is MNHNS and CDR2 is SASEGT. This CDR3 is 15 amino acids long. The trim removed 6 bases at V and 5 bases at J, leaving 10 bases unmatched. CDR3 nucleotide sequence: TGTGCCAGCAGCAGCCTAGCGGGGGCTTCCCACGAGCAGTACTTC. It specifies CASSSLAGASHEQYF.